The sequence of this TCR beta chain was determined in a study of cytomegalovirus exposure and HLA in healthy donors. With 60 Vbeta and 13 Jbeta primers, the PCR was carried out. Repertoires were generated with immunoSEQ multiplex PCR, while TCRdb's copy carries only in-frame clones and drops some. The table has fewer than 250,000 clones, 65% to 90% seen once. In regard to this clone: Its antigen is still unknown.

The V gene's germline CDR1 is MNHNY and CDR2 SVGAGI (reference sequence). This CDR3 comprises 15 residues. V shed 8 bases, J shed 0 bases, and the junction held 7 bases outside the gene matches. Study-level findings and limits: The majority of TCR sequences were rare, yet some public TCRs appeared in many donors. An Asian-associated ancestry cluster reportedly showed fewer N-insertions than the roughly 670-donor mean in a later analysis. In a later analysis, HLA-C alleles had the fewest associated TCRs, DRB1 alleles the most. Apart from CMV serostatus, no immune exposure information was available.

The TCR comes from a girl between 10 and 17 years old in good health and CMV-seronegative. The V and J genes are TRBV6-6 and TRBJ2-3; TRBD1 matches at 8 bases. Source material: PBMCs. The CDR3 here is CASAARDRSTDTQYF. The CDR3, as DNA: TGTGCCAGCGCGGCCCGGGACAGGAGCACAGATACGCAGTATTTT.